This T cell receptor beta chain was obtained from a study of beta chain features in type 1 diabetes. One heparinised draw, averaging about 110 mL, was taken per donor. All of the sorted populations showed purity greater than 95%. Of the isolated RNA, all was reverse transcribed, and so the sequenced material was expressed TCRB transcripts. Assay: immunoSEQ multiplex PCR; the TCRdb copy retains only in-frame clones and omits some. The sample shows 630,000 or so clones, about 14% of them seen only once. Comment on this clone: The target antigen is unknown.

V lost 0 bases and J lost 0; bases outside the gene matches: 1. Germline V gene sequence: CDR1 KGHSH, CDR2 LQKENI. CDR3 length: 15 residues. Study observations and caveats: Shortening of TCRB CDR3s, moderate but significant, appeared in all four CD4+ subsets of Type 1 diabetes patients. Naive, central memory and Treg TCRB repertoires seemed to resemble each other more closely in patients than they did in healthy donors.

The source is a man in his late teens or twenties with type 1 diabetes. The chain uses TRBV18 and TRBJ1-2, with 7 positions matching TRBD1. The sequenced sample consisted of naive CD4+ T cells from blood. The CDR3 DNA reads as TGTGCCAGCTCACCACCCGGGACAGCTAACTATGGCTACACCTTC. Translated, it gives CASSPPGTANYGYTF. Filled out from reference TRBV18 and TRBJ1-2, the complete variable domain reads NAGVMQNPRHLVRRRGQEARLRCSPMKGHSHVYWYRQLPEEGLKFMVYLQKENIIDESGMPKERFSAEFPKEGPSILRIQQVVRGDSAAYFCASSPPGTANYGYTFGSGTRLTVV.